The following is a TCR beta chain sequence with its context. The sample originates from a study of CD8 T cells in Susac syndrome. The healthy controls were matched to patients by age and sex. The RNA, 0.5 to 1 ug, was put through reverse transcription using random hexamers. It was immunoSEQ multiplex PCR that amplified TCR beta CDR3 across 54 Vbeta and 13 Jbeta. TCRdb redid the calling of the immunoSEQ multiplex PCR reads with MiXCR, one entry per CDR3 protein. The sample yields some 120,000 distinct CDR3 sequences, nearly 95% seen once. CDR1 KGHDR and CDR2 SFDVKD come from the germline V gene. The CDR3 covers 11 residues. V dropped 4 bases and J dropped 13; count of bases not matched to a gene: 6.

Sequences were obtained from CD4+ T cells from PBMCs. The V call is TRBV24-1, the J call TRBJ2-7; 7 bases map to TRBD1. The sequence derives from a human donor in good health. CDR3 bases: TGTGCCACCAGTGAGGACGGACAGGTTTACTTC. Translation: CATSEDGQVYF.